The 5 T cell receptor beta chains presented below share a single source sample, sequenced in a study of T cells after posttransplantation cyclophosphamide. TCRdb's copy holds only in-frame clones and misses some; the assay was immunoSEQ multiplex PCR. This table holds 11,000 to 15,000 clones, 76% found once. Sequenced input: memory CD4+ T cells sorted from PBMCs. All receptors derive from a man in his forties or fifties.

The count of this clone is one. The chain couples TRBV18 to TRBJ2-5; D uncertain. CDR3 length: 12 amino acids. CDR1 KGHSH and CDR2 LQKENI come from the germline V gene. The V end was cut by 4 bases, the J end by 5 bases, with 8 bases between. CDR3 loop: CASSLATETQYF. In nucleotides, the CDR3 is TGTGCCAGCTCACTAGCCACGGAGACCCAGTACTTC.

V and J are TRBV7-2 and TRBJ2-5, with 8 bases matching TRBD1. The J call is uncertain, as TRBJ2-7 better fits the DNA end. CDR3 length: 14 residues. Germline CDR1 reads SGHTA; CDR2 reads FQGNSA. The CDR3 here is CASSVDRGGSEQYF. Here the CDR3 DNA reads TGTGCCAGCAGCGTAGACAGGGGTGGTTCCGAGCAGTACTTC.

Details on this clone: A junction boundary mismatches the germline segment, possibly from a read error. This chain uses TRBV29-1 with TRBJ2-3; D unclear. The CDR3 length is 12 residues. CDR1 and CDR2 (germline): SQVTM, ANQGSEA. CDR3 in amino acids: CNVVLYADTQYF. CDR3 DNA: TGCAACGTTGTATTGTATGCAGATACGCAGTATTTT.

This chain connects TRBV2 to TRBJ1-1; D is undetermined. The V gene's germline CDR1 is SNHLY and CDR2 FYNNEI. Between the trimmed V and J ends, which lost 5 bases and 1 base, there was a span of 8 bases. The CDR3 loop spans 13 amino acids. The CDR3 DNA is TGTGCCAGCAGTTTGAGCGGGAACACTGAAGCTTTCTTT. It is translated as CASSLSGNTEAFF.

The chain employs TRBV10-1 and TRBJ2-1, with 15 bases fitting TRBD2. This CDR3 region has 18 residues. Germline CDR1 and CDR2: WNHNN and SYGVQD (reference sequence). The V and J ends lost 3 bases and 5 bases, in that order; junction bases with no gene match: 8. The CDR3 is CASSDPGTSGRPHNEQFF. The CDR3 bases are TGCGCCAGCAGTGACCCCGGGACTAGCGGGAGGCCCCACAATGAGCAGTTCTTC.